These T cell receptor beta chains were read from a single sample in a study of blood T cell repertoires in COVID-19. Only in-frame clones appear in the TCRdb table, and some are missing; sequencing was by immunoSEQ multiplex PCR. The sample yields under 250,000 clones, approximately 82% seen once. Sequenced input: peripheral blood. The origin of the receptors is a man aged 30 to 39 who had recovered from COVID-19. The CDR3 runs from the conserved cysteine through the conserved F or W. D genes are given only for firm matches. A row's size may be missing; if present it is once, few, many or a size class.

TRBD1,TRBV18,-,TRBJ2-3,CASSPGQGVDTQYF,TGTGCCAGCTCACCGGGACAGGGGGTAGATACGCAGTATTTT
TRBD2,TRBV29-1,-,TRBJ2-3,CSGVISGLDTQYF,TGCAGCGGTGTTATTAGCGGGCTGGATACGCAGTATTTT
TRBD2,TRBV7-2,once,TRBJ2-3,CASSLEAGADTQYF,TGTGCCAGCAGCTTAGAGGCGGGGGCAGATACGCAGTATTTT
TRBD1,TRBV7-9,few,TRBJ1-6,CASSQFAGTGYSPLHF,TGTGCCAGCAGTCAGTTTGCCGGGACAGGTTATTCACCCCTCCACTTT
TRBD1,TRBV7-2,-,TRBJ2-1,CASSLNRGHEQFF,TGTGCCAGCAGCTTGAACAGGGGGCATGAGCAGTTCTTC
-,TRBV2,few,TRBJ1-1,CASSSSGFTEAFF,TGTGCCAGCAGTTCTTCAGGTTTCACTGAAGCTTTCTTT
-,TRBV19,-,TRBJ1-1,CASSSDRNTEAFF,TGTGCCAGTTCCTCGGACAGGAACACTGAAGCTTTCTTT
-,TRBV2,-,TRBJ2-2,CASIPSQGTGELFF,TGTGCCAGCATTCCCTCTCAGGGCACCGGGGAGCTGTTTTTT
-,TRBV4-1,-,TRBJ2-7,CASSREVVSYEQYF,TGCGCCAGCAGCCGGGAGGTAGTCTCCTACGAGCAGTACTTC
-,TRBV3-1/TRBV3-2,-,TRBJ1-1,CASRQGLNTEAFF,TGTGCCAGCAGGCAGGGGCTGAACACTGAAGCTTTCTTT
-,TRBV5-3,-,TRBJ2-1,CARGGAQGDSYNEQFF,TGTGCCAGAGGCGGGGCCCAGGGGGATTCCTACAATGAGCAGTTCTTC
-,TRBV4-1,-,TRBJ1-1,CASSRGGPTGGNTEAFF,TGCGCCAGCAGCCGGGGAGGACCTACGGGAGGGAACACTGAAGCTTTCTTT
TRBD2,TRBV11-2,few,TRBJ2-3,CASSLRRSGGATDTQYF,TGTGCCAGCAGCCTGCGCCGTAGCGGGGGGGCCACAGATACGCAGTATTTT
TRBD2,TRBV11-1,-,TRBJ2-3,CASSKTSGLTDTQYF,TGTGCCAGCAGCAAGACTAGCGGACTCACAGATACGCAGTATTTT
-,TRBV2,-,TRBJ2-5,CASSEERVQGETQYF,TGTGCCAGCAGTGAAGAGCGGGTCCAGGGAGAGACCCAGTACTTC
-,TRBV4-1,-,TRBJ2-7,CASTTPGYEQYF,TGCGCCAGCACCACACCCGGGTACGAGCAGTACTTC